This TCR beta chain was recorded in a study of neurological immune-mediated disorders. Time point described: longitudinal time-point 3. This clonotype was counted many times. Over 180 million TCR-beta sequences from 15-18 subjects came from every sequencing run. TCRdb itself ran the 5' RACE reads through MiXCR, one entry per CDR3 protein. The sample has roughly 100,000 distinct CDR3 sequences, 11% seen once. The germline V gene has CDR1 SGHRS and CDR2 YFSETQ. The CDR3 runs to 14 residues. Between the trimmed V and J ends, which lost 3 bases and 1 base, there was a span of 11 bases. The TCR was taken from a female donor with HTLV-1-associated myelopathy (HAM/TSP). Material: PBMCs. This chain links TRBV5-1 with TRBJ2-7; unclear D gene. The CDR3 nucleotides are TGCGCCAGCAGCTCGGAGACGGAATCCTACGAGCAGTACTTC. Its protein product is CASSSETESYEQYF.